A selection of T cell receptor beta chains follows, all from one sample in a study of blood T cells in healthy people across ages. TCRdb re-called the 5' RACE reads with MiXCR, one entry per CDR3 protein. The sample has 710,000 or so distinct CDR3 sequences; 32% are singletons. Sample: blood. These receptors were collected from a woman aged 80 or older in good health. The CDR3 runs from the conserved cysteine through the conserved F or W. The D gene is left open where the match is weak. Size is stated for part of the rows, as once, few or many counts, or as a class when the clone is expanded.

v_call	d_call	j_call	clone_size	cdr3_aa	cdr3_nt
TRBV5-1	-	TRBJ1-1	many	CASSPGAGPWGTEAFF	TGCGCCAGCAGCCCTGGGGCAGGGCCCTGGGGCACTGAAGCTTTCTTT
TRBV28	-	TRBJ2-7	many	CASSLCPRYEQYF	TGTGCCAGCAGTTTATGCCCTAGGTACGAGCAGTACTTC
TRBV5-1	-	TRBJ2-5	few	CASSLTDRRQETQYF	TGCGCCAGCAGCTTGACCGACAGGAGACAAGAGACCCAGTACTTC
TRBV6-5	-	TRBJ2-2	few	CASSYGGITGELFF	TGTGCCAGCAGTTATGGGGGTATAACCGGGGAGCTGTTTTTT
TRBV10-3	-	TRBJ2-1	many	CAISEGLASSYNEQFF	TGTGCCATCAGTGAGGGTCTCGCGAGCTCCTACAATGAGCAGTTCTTC
TRBV20-1	TRBD1	TRBJ1-1	few	CSARIEGATAFF	TGCAGTGCTAGAATTGAGGGGGCGACAGCTTTCTTT
TRBV14	TRBD2	TRBJ2-5	many	CASSPLGRVGETQYF	TGTGCCAGCAGCCCGCTGGGGAGGGTTGGAGAGACCCAGTACTTC
TRBV28	-	TRBJ2-3	many	CASKQSGLTDTQYF	TGTGCCAGCAAACAAAGCGGCCTCACAGATACGCAGTATTTT
TRBV5-1	TRBD1	TRBJ1-1	few	CASTEQGVGNTEAFF	TGCGCCAGCACGGAACAGGGGGTGGGTAACACTGAAGCTTTCTTT
TRBV6-2/TRBV6-3	-	TRBJ2-1	many	CASSYGGNEQFF	TGTGCCAGCAGTTACGGGGGGAATGAGCAGTTCTTC
TRBV12-3/TRBV12-4	TRBD2	TRBJ2-3	-	CASSGDSGGGDAEYF	TGTGCCAGCAGTGGGGATAGCGGGGGAGGAGATGCGGAGTATTTT
TRBV6-2/TRBV6-3	-	TRBJ1-1	-	CASSTYTEAFF	TGTGCCAGCAGTACATACACTGAAGCTTTCTTT
TRBV7-2	-	TRBJ2-3	many	CASSLEQFTDTQYF	TGTGCCAGCAGCTTAGAACAGTTCACAGATACGCAGTATTTT
TRBV14	-	TRBJ2-5	-	CASSQDHTGPEWETQYF	TGTGCCAGCAGCCAAGATCACACAGGCCCGGAATGGGAGACCCAGTACTTC
TRBV7-8	-	TRBJ2-2	-	CASSTEGGANTGELFF	TGTGCCAGCAGCACGGAGGGGGGGGCGAATACCGGGGAGCTGTTTTTT
TRBV4-2	-	TRBJ1-2	-	CASSQDFGSNYGYTF	TGTGCCAGCAGCCAAGACTTCGGGTCCAACTATGGCTACACCTTC
TRBV6-1	-	TRBJ2-7	many	CASSSTGTTQGVSYEQYF	TGTGCCAGCAGCTCGACCGGGACAACTCAAGGGGTATCCTACGAGCAGTACTTC
TRBV5-1	-	TRBJ2-3	many	CASSPVGGTDTQYF	TGCGCCAGCAGCCCCGTTGGGGGTACAGATACGCAGTATTTT
TRBV7-2	-	TRBJ2-7	few	CASSLSRGPYEQYF	TGTGCCAGCAGCTTGAGCAGGGGTCCCTACGAGCAGTACTTC
TRBV6-6	TRBD1	TRBJ1-2	many	CASSSPPGQALHYGYTF	TGTGCCAGCAGTTCCCCTCCCGGACAGGCTCTCCACTATGGCTACACCTTC
TRBV10-3	-	TRBJ2-4	many	CAISDRMHIQYF	TGTGCCATCAGTGACCGGATGCACATTCAGTACTTC
TRBV9	-	TRBJ2-1	many	CASSPLQSGVNEQFF	TGTGCCAGCAGCCCCCTCCAGTCGGGGGTCAATGAGCAGTTCTTC
TRBV12-3/TRBV12-4	-	TRBJ1-2	many	CASSLGVRGGYGYTF	TGTGCCAGCAGTTTAGGAGTCCGGGGGGGGTATGGCTACACCTTC
TRBV28	-	TRBJ2-7	many	CASRGGGALYEQYF	TGTGCCAGCAGAGGGGGGGGGGCTCTCTACGAGCAGTACTTC
TRBV18	TRBD1	TRBJ1-2	many	CASSPGQDGYTF	TGTGCCAGCTCACCGGGACAGGATGGCTACACCTTC
TRBV4-1	-	TRBJ1-2	-	CASSQEVGVLTRGYTF	TGCGCCAGCAGCCAAGAGGTCGGCGTCCTGACGAGGGGCTACACCTTC
TRBV7-2	TRBD1	TRBJ1-2	many	CASSFVSDRGPGYTF	TGTGCCAGCAGCTTTGTATCGGACAGGGGGCCTGGCTACACCTTC
TRBV16	TRBD1	TRBJ2-7	many	CASSPGDRSSYEQYF	TGTGCCAGCAGCCCTGGGGACAGAAGCTCCTACGAGCAGTACTTC
TRBV15	-	TRBJ1-5	few	CATSRDVIGNQPQHF	TGTGCCACCAGCAGAGATGTTATAGGGAATCAGCCCCAGCATTTT
TRBV7-2	-	TRBJ2-1	many	CASSLRRHEQFF	TGTGCCAGCAGCTTACGCAGGCATGAGCAGTTCTTC
TRBV7-2	TRBD1	TRBJ2-2	-	CASSSGQVDPGELFF	TGTGCCAGCAGCTCGGGACAGGTTGATCCCGGGGAGCTGTTTTTT
TRBV5-1	TRBD1	TRBJ1-4	-	CASSSTTGRDGKLFF	TGCGCCAGCAGCTCAACGACAGGGCGGGATGGAAAACTGTTTTTT
TRBV5-1	-	TRBJ2-2	-	CASSLFNGDTGELFF	TGCGCCAGCAGCTTATTCAATGGTGACACCGGGGAGCTGTTTTTT
TRBV5-1	-	TRBJ2-7	many	CASSLEGVYEQYF	TGCGCCAGCAGTCTCGAGGGGGTTTACGAGCAGTACTTC
TRBV20-1	-	TRBJ2-7	many	CSARAEPRRAPTPFDPTAPYEQYF	TGCAGTGCTAGAGCCGAGCCCCGTCGGGCCCCCACCCCGTTCGACCCTACGGCTCCCTACGAGCAGTACTTC
TRBV12-3/TRBV12-4	TRBD1	TRBJ2-7	many	CASSTRPGQGNEQYF	TGTGCCAGCAGTACCCGACCGGGACAGGGTAACGAGCAGTACTTC